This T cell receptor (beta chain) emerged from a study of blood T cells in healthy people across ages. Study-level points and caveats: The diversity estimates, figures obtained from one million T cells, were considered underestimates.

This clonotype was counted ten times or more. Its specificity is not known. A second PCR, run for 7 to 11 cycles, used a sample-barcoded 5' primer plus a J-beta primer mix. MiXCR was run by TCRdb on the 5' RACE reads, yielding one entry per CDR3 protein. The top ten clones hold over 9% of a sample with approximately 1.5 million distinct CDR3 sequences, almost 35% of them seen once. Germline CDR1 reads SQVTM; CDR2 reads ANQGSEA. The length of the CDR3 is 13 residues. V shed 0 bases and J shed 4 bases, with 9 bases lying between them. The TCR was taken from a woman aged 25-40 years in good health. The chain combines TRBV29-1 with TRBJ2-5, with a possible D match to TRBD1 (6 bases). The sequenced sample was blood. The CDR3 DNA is TGCAGCGTTGAAGAACAGGGTGGAGAGACCCAGTACTTC. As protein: CSVEEQGGETQYF.